Presented here are 29 T cell receptor beta chains from one specimen sequenced in a study of control samples from healthy donors and cancer patients. Assay: immunoSEQ multiplex PCR; the TCRdb copy retains only in-frame clones and omits some. The sample gives over 150,000 clones, about 90% of which show up once; just over 1.4% is in the top ten. The specimen was blood. Receptors originate from a woman aged 45-60 years in good health.

The chain is built from TRBV5-4 and TRBJ2-5; D not certain. Germline CDR1 is SGHNT and CDR2 is YYREEE (reference sequence). CDR3 size: 16 residues. V lost 3 bases and J 0 bases, leaving 15 bases between the germline ends. CDR3 DNA sequence: TGTGCCAGCAGCTGGGCCGGACGGCGAAACCAAGAGACCCAGTACTTC. Amino acids: CASSWAGRRNQETQYF.

The chain has TRBV11-2 and TRBJ1-2; no definite D call. The germline V gene has CDR1 SGHAT and CDR2 FQNNGV. V lost 5 bases to trimming and J lost 2 bases, with 9 bases between them. The CDR3 has 13 residues. DNA for the CDR3: TGTGCCAGCAGCCTTCAGGACAACTATGGCTACACCTTC. It yields the protein CASSLQDNYGYTF.

For this clone: Other DNA sequences in this specimen translate into the identical CDR3. V and J are TRBV6-2 or TRBV6-3 and TRBJ1-1; maybe TRBD1 (5 bases). Germline loops: CDR1 MNHEY, CDR2 SVGEGT. V was clipped by 2 bases and J by 3 bases, with 7 bases between them. The CDR3 is made up of 13 amino acids. The CDR3 here is CASSYRRDTEAFF. CDR3 sequence (DNA): TGTGCCAGCAGTTACCGCAGGGACACTGAAGCTTTCTTT.

The J gene is TRBJ1-1, the V gene TRBV7-9, with no clear D. The V gene lost 4 bases and the J gene lost 5 bases, with 8 bases spanning the gap. The CDR3 loop spans 12 amino acids. Germline V gene sequence: CDR1 SEHNR, CDR2 FQNEAQ (reference sequence). The CDR3 region is CASSSLLTEAFF. In nucleotides, the CDR3 is TGTGCCAGCAGCTCCTTATTGACTGAAGCTTTCTTT.

V gene TRBV5-1 combines with J gene TRBJ1-1; D unresolved. In germline, CDR1 is SGHRS, CDR2 YFSETQ. The CDR3 spans 15 residues. V lost 0 bases and J lost 1, with 10 bases in between. The CDR3 sequence: CASSLADPRNTEAFF. Here the CDR3 DNA reads TGCGCCAGCAGCTTGGCCGACCCCAGGAACACTGAAGCTTTCTTT.

The chain combines TRBV9 with TRBJ2-5, with D tentatively TRBD2 (5 bases). The V end lost 4 bases, the J end lost 3 bases, and 13 bases lay between the germline ends. This CDR3 is 14 amino acids long. Germline V gene sequence: CDR1 SGDLS, CDR2 YYNGEE. CDR3 coding DNA: TGTGCCAGCAGCCCCAGGTTGCGGGAAGAGACCCAGTACTTC. Translating gives CASSPRLREETQYF.

The chain recombines TRBV5-1 with TRBJ1-3; D gene unclear. The germline gives CDR1 SGHRS, CDR2 YFSETQ. Trimming took 4 bases from V and 4 from J, leaving 18 bases between them. This CDR3 comprises 16 residues. As DNA, the CDR3 is TGCGCCAGCAGCCGTTCAATCGACGGCCGAGGAAACACCATATATTTT. Protein: CASSRSIDGRGNTIYF. Filled out from reference TRBV5-1 and TRBJ1-3, the complete variable domain reads KAGVTQTPRYLIKTRGQQVTLSCSPISGHRSVSWYQQTPGQGLQFLFEYFSETQRNKGNFPGRFSGRQFSNSRSEMNVSTLELGDSALYLCASSRSIDGRGNTIYFGEGSWLTVV.

J is TRBJ2-7 and V is TRBV21-1; TRBD1 was called by the table and not checked on the DNA. TRBV21-1 is tagged as a pseudogene. CDR3 length: 15 residues. As DNA, the CDR3 is TGTGCCAGCAGCAAAGGAGGGCGGACAGGGCGCGAGCAGTACTTC. This sequence encodes CASSKGGRTGREQYF.

This chain connects TRBV7-6 to TRBJ1-2, with D tentatively TRBD1 (5 bases). Trimming left V 3 bases short and J 8 bases short, with 13 bases between. The CDR3 extends over 13 amino acids. Germline V CDR1 and CDR2: SGHVS, FNYEAQ. The CDR3 region has the DNA TGTGCCAGCAGCTTGGGGGAAATGGGGGGCTACACCTTC. It codes for CASSLGEMGGYTF.

V is TRBV10-1 and J is TRBJ2-5, with TRBD2 matching 16 bases. Germline V gives CDR1 WNHNN, CDR2 SYGVQD (reference sequence). Germline trimming cut 3 bases from V and 4 bases from J; bases unmatched to any gene: 8. CDR3 length: 18 amino acids. The CDR3 DNA reads TGCGCCAGCAGTGATGTGGGACTAGCGGGAGGGAGGGGAGAGACCCAGTACTTC. This codes for CASSDVGLAGGRGETQYF.

The rearrangement uses TRBV7-9 and TRBJ1-6; no clear D. CDR1 SEHNR and CDR2 FQNEAQ come from the germline V gene (reference sequence). This CDR3 contains 13 residues. The V and J ends lost 0 bases and 9 bases respectively, with 6 bases between them. CDR3 amino acids: CASSLAGPSPLHF. The CDR3 nucleotides are TGTGCCAGCAGCTTAGCAGGGCCTTCACCCCTCCACTTT.

The chain joins TRBV5-1 to TRBJ2-3, with 7 nucleotides matching TRBD2. This CDR3 is 17 amino acids long. The J segment lost 5 bases and the V segment lost 0 bases, leaving 12 bases of the junction unmatched. Germline lookup yields CDR1 SGHRS and CDR2 YFSETQ. Written as DNA, the CDR3 is TGCGCCAGCAGCTTGGCCGTTCGGGGCGGGAGTCTAGATACGCAGTATTTT. Its translation is CASSLAVRGGSLDTQYF.

The genes are TRBV5-1 and TRBJ1-4, with D hard to call. V was trimmed by 0 bases and J by 4 bases, leaving 7 bases between them. CDR1 is SGHRS, CDR2 YFSETQ, per germline. There are 14 residues in the CDR3. In DNA form, the CDR3 reads TGCGCCAGCAGCTTGGTAGGGATTAATGAAAAACTGTTTTTT. This sequence encodes CASSLVGINEKLFF.

The rearrangement joins TRBV9 to TRBJ2-1; D is possibly TRBD1 (5 bases). There are 15 residues in the CDR3. The V and J ends lost 3 bases and 0 bases respectively, with 10 bases between them. CDR1 and CDR2 from the germline V gene are SGDLS and YYNGEE. The CDR3 DNA reads TGTGCCAGCAGCGCTCACAGGTCCTCCTACAATGAGCAGTTCTTC. Translation gives CASSAHRSSYNEQFF. The whole variable domain, remainder taken from reference TRBV9 and TRBJ2-1, is DSGVTQTPKHLITATGQRVTLRCSPRSGDLSVYWYQQSLDQGLQFLIQYYNGEERAKGNILERFSAQQFPDLHSELNLSSLELGDSALYFCASSAHRSSYNEQFFGPGTRLTVL.

The sample holds one count of this clone. This chain uses TRBV5-1 with TRBJ2-5; D remains unclear. CDR1 and CDR2 from the germline V gene are SGHRS and YFSETQ. This CDR3 contains 16 residues. The V gene lost 0 bases and the J gene lost 6 bases, with 18 bases spanning the gap. The chain's CDR3 is CASSLANVGVEKTQYF. CDR3 DNA sequence: TGCGCCAGCAGCTTGGCCAATGTAGGTGTGGAAAAGACCCAGTACTTC. Full variable domain (missing parts from reference TRBV5-1 and TRBJ2-5): KAGVTQTPRYLIKTRGQQVTLSCSPISGHRSVSWYQQTPGQGLQFLFEYFSETQRNKGNFPGRFSGRQFSNSRSEMNVSTLELGDSALYLCASSLANVGVEKTQYFGPGTRLLVL.

The chain has TRBV7-3 and TRBJ1-1, with D unclear. Trimming removed 4 bases at V and 1 base at J, with 7 bases between. CDR1 is SGHTA, CDR2 FQGTGA, per germline. There are 13 residues in the CDR3. The CDR3 region has the DNA TGTGCCAGCAGCTCCGGCCAGAACACTGAAGCTTTCTTT. This codes for CASSSGQNTEAFF.

CDR3 sequence (DNA): TGTGCCAGCAGCCCCAGACAGGCGGCCGGTGAAGCTTTCTTT. This sequence encodes CASSPRQAAGEAFF. V and J are TRBV7-2 and TRBJ1-1; possible D gene TRBD1, 6 bases. CDR3 length: 14 residues. Germline values: CDR1 SGHTA, CDR2 FQGNSA. V shed 5 bases and J shed 7 bases, with 17 bases lying between them.

The chain carries TRBV7-9 and TRBJ1-2; D is perhaps TRBD1 (5 bases). V gave up 5 bases and J gave up 4 bases, with 17 bases separating them. This CDR3 has 15 residues. Germline V gene data show CDR1 as SEHNR and CDR2 as FQNEAQ (reference sequence). The CDR3 bases are TGTGCCAGCAGCACATTCCCGGGGGGGAGCTATGGCTACACCTTC. As protein: CASSTFPGGSYGYTF.

The chain recombines TRBV27 with TRBJ2-1; 13 nucleotides match TRBD2. With V trimmed by 2 bases and J by 0 bases, 16 bases remained unmatched. The CDR3 is 22 amino acids. Germline values: CDR1 MNHEY, CDR2 SMNVEV (reference sequence). CDR3 DNA sequence: TGTGCCAGCAGTTTAGCCGGGACAGGGGTACTAGCGGGAGGGGTCTCCTACAATGAGCAGTTCTTC. It specifies CASSLAGTGVLAGGVSYNEQFF.

The rearrangement joins TRBV5-1 to TRBJ1-4; no definite D call. V was cut by 1 base and J by 3 bases, with 4 bases left in between. Germline V gene lookup returns CDR1 SGHRS and CDR2 YFSETQ. The CDR3 is made up of 13 amino acids. CDR3 sequence reads: CASSLRPNEKLFF. The CDR3 bases are TGCGCCAGCAGCTTGCGTCCTAATGAAAAACTGTTTTTT.

V usage is TRBV5-6 and J usage is TRBJ1-4; D is unclear. CDR3 length: 15 residues. Germline CDR1 SGHDT, CDR2 YYEEEE. The V end lost 2 bases, the J end lost 0 bases, and 8 bases lay between the germline ends. The CDR3 coding sequence is TGTGCCAGCAGCTTCTCGCGTACAACTAATGAAAAACTGTTTTTT. Translating it yields CASSFSRTTNEKLFF.

With respect to this clone: A read error may produce the germline difference seen at one junction end. The V call is TRBV7-2, the J call TRBJ2-7; D is possibly TRBD2 (5 bases). This CDR3 comprises 13 residues. From germline, CDR1 is SGHTA and CDR2 FQGNSA. The chain's CDR3 is CASSPRASHEQYF. The CDR3 DNA reads TGTGCCAGCAGCCCGAGGGCCTCCCACGAGCAGTACTTC.

This chain links TRBV7-8 with TRBJ1-3; D unclear. Germline loops: CDR1 SGHVS, CDR2 FQNEAQ. The V end lost 0 bases, the J end lost 4 bases, and 1 base lay between the germline ends. This CDR3 has 12 amino acids. The CDR3 DNA reads TGTGCCAGCAGCTTAGCAGGAAACACCATATATTTT. Translation: CASSLAGNTIYF. Based on the CDR3 plus reference TRBV7-8 and TRBJ1-3, the full variable domain is GAGVSQSPRYKVAKRGQDVALRCDPISGHVSLFWYQQALGQGPEFLTYFQNEAQLDKSGLPSDRFFAERPEGSVSTLKIQRTQQEDSAVYLCASSLAGNTIYFGEGSWLTVV.

This chain links TRBV7-3 with TRBJ2-7, with D possibly matching TRBD2 (6 bases). V lost 5 bases and J 0 bases, leaving 11 bases between the germline ends. The CDR3 spans 14 residues. Germline lookup yields CDR1 SGHTA and CDR2 FQGTGA. The CDR3 here is CASSRDGSSYEQYF. CDR3 DNA: TGTGCCAGCAGCCGGGACGGGAGCTCCTACGAGCAGTACTTC.

V usage is TRBV5-1 and J usage is TRBJ2-2; the D is unclear. Trimming took 5 bases from V and 1 from J, leaving 9 bases between them. Germline V gene sequence: CDR1 SGHRS, CDR2 YFSETQ. The CDR3 loop spans 14 amino acids. CDR3 loop: CASRAALNTGELFF. As DNA, the CDR3 is TGCGCCAGCAGGGCGGCGTTGAACACCGGGGAGCTGTTTTTT.

The rearrangement joins TRBV6-5 to TRBJ2-2, with 11 positions matching TRBD1. Germline V gives CDR1 MNHEY, CDR2 SVGAGI. V gave up 5 bases and J gave up 7 bases; unmatched junction bases: 3. The CDR3 sequence is 14 residues long. CDR3 sequence: CASSIGTGGGELFF. CDR3 nucleotide sequence: TGTGCCAGCAGTATCGGGACAGGGGGCGGGGAGCTGTTTTTT.

As concerns this clone: The same CDR3 also results from other DNA sequences found in this sample. The rearrangement links TRBV27 to TRBJ2-7; D ambiguous. This CDR3 contains 14 residues. The germline V gene encodes CDR1 MNHEY and CDR2 SMNVEV (reference sequence). V lost 0 bases to trimming and J lost 6 bases, with 12 bases between them. The CDR3 DNA is TGTGCCAGCAGTTTATCAGCTAGAAACAGCGAGCAGTACTTC. This codes for CASSLSARNSEQYF.

The chain recombines TRBV3-1 (or the pseudogene TRBV3-2) with TRBJ2-5, with D perhaps TRBD2 (5 bases). The CDR3 is made up of 14 amino acids. V was cut by 3 bases and J by 5 bases, with 13 bases left in between. CDR1 and CDR2 from the germline V gene are LGHDT and YNNKEL (reference sequence). This CDR3 reads CASSHQNTGETQYF. Written as DNA, the CDR3 is TGTGCCAGCAGCCATCAAAATACGGGGGAGACCCAGTACTTC.

The gene calls are TRBV6-2 or TRBV6-3 and TRBJ1-1; 9 bases are a match to TRBD1. The CDR3 contains 13 residues. Germline lookup yields CDR1 MNHEY and CDR2 SVGEGT. Trimming took 4 bases from V and 5 from J; bases not matched to a gene: 2. For the CDR3, the DNA is TGTGCCAGCAGTTGGACAGGGGAAACTGAAGCTTTCTTT. Residues: CASSWTGETEAFF.